One and the same sample provided the 25 T cell receptor beta chains below, sequenced in a study of cytomegalovirus exposure and HLA in healthy donors. This table comes from immunoSEQ multiplex PCR, and its TCRdb copy is limited to in-frame clones, with some not included. The data contain about 360,000 clones, 75% to 90% of them singletons. Sequencing input: PBMCs. These receptors all stem from a young woman in good health and CMV-seronegative.

This rearrangement joins TRBV12-5 to TRBJ2-1, with a possible D match to TRBD2 (5 bases). The CDR3 totals 13 residues. Trimming removed 1 base from V and 5 bases from J, with 6 bases in between. CDR1 is LGHNT, CDR2 FRNRAP, per germline. CDR3 nucleotides: TGTGCTAGTGGTTTGGGACTACACAATGAGCAGTTCTTC. Amino acid sequence: CASGLGLHNEQFF.

The rearrangement uses TRBV19 and TRBJ2-7; no firm D call. The germline V gene has CDR1 LNHDA and CDR2 SQIVND (reference sequence). This CDR3 comprises 14 residues. Trimming removed 1 base at V and 6 bases at J, with 13 bases between. CDR3 sequence reads: CASSIGVWRSEQYF. CDR3 DNA: TGTGCCAGTAGTATAGGTGTCTGGAGAAGCGAGCAGTACTTC.

The CDR3 DNA is TGTGCCAGCAGTCAAAGAGCGGGAGGGGTTTTCTACGAGCAGTACTTC. It is translated as CASSQRAGGVFYEQYF. The V call is TRBV28, the J call TRBJ2-7; TRBD2 aligns across 10 bases. This CDR3 has 16 amino acids. Germline CDR1 and CDR2: MDHEN and SYDVKM. The V gene end was trimmed by 5 bases and the J gene end by 3 bases; junction bases not matched to a gene: 10.

The CDR3 nucleotides read TGTGCCAGCAGTGAAGAGGGGGACCGAGCCTACGAGCAGTACTTC. Translated: CASSEEGDRAYEQYF. The V and J genes are TRBV25-1 and TRBJ2-7; D is perhaps TRBD1 (6 bases). There are 15 residues in the CDR3. Trimming took 2 bases from V and 2 from J, leaving 13 bases between them. Germline V gives CDR1 MGHDK, CDR2 SYGVNS.

The V call is TRBV28, the J call TRBJ2-3; maybe TRBD2 (6 bases). The CDR3 runs to 17 residues. V lost 2 bases to trimming and J lost 4 bases, with 19 bases between them. Per the germline V gene, CDR1 is MDHEN and CDR2 is SYDVKM. The CDR3 DNA follows: TGTGCCAGCAGTTTAAGGAGGGAGCGCGGCGCAGCAGATACGCAGTATTTT. Amino acid sequence: CASSLRRERGAADTQYF.

V usage is TRBV28 and J usage is TRBJ1-4, with no clear D. There are 14 residues in the CDR3. V was pared by 6 bases and J by 8 bases, with 16 bases between. In germline, CDR1 is MDHEN, CDR2 SYDVKM. The DNA for the CDR3 is TGTGCCAGCAGCCCATCCGGGAGGGAGGAAAAACTGTTTTTT. It specifies CASSPSGREEKLFF.

The chain recombines TRBV7-8 with TRBJ1-2; TRBD1 matches 10 bases. With 1 base clipped from V and 6 bases from J, the junction kept 8 bases outside the gene matches. CDR3 size: 16 residues. Looked up from germline, CDR1 is SGHVS and CDR2 is FQNEAQ. The CDR3 nucleotides read TGTGCCAGCAGCTTAGATATATGGGACAGGGGACATGGCTACACCTTC. Protein product: CASSLDIWDRGHGYTF. Drawing the rest from reference TRBV7-8 and TRBJ1-2, the complete variable domain is GAGVSQSPRYKVAKRGQDVALRCDPISGHVSLFWYQQALGQGPEFLTYFQNEAQLDKSGLPSDRFFAERPEGSVSTLKIQRTQQEDSAVYLCASSLDIWDRGHGYTFGSGTRLTVV.

This chain connects TRBV5-6 to TRBJ2-1, with D possibly being TRBD1 (6 bases). Germline CDR1 SGHDT, CDR2 YYEEEE. This CDR3 spans 12 amino acids. V was shortened by 5 bases and J by 10 bases, with 13 bases between the two germline ends. The CDR3 reads CASSSGAGEQFF. The CDR3 DNA is TGTGCCAGCAGTTCAGGGGCAGGGGAGCAGTTCTTC.

This chain connects TRBV6-5 to TRBJ2-7; the D gene is possibly TRBD2 (6 bases). V lost 7 bases and J 2 bases, leaving 9 bases between the germline ends. CDR1 and CDR2 (germline): MNHEY, SVGAGI. The CDR3 length is 12 residues. The CDR3 DNA sequence: TGTGCCAGCATCGCGGGACCCTACGAGCAGTACTTC. Amino acids: CASIAGPYEQYF.

V is TRBV5-1 and J is TRBJ1-5; TRBD1 might be the D (6 bases). V was pared by 1 base and J by 7 bases, with 15 bases between. The CDR3 spans 15 residues. Germline CDR1 reads SGHRS; CDR2 reads YFSETQ. In nucleotides, the CDR3 is TGCGCCAGCAGCTTGCGCGCAGGGGCGGACCAGCCCCAGCATTTT. Amino acids: CASSLRAGADQPQHF.

The chain links TRBV25-1 to TRBJ1-4; TRBD1 agrees at 7 bases. Germline V gene sequence: CDR1 MGHDK, CDR2 SYGVNS. Germline trimming cut 2 bases from V and 2 bases from J; bases unmatched to any gene: 5. This CDR3 is built from 16 residues. The CDR3 DNA reads TGTGCCAGCAGTGAACGATTAGGGGGCACTAATGAAAAACTGTTTTTT. It specifies CASSERLGGTNEKLFF. The entire variable domain, with the rest obtained from reference TRBV25-1 and TRBJ1-4, is as follows: EADIYQTPRYLVIGTGKKITLECSQTMGHDKMYWYQQDPGMELHLIHYSYGVNSTEKGDLSSESTVSRIRTEHFPLTLESARPSHTSQYLCASSERLGGTNEKLFFGSGTQLSVL.

V gene TRBV29-1 combines with J gene TRBJ2-7, with D perhaps matching TRBD2 (6 bases). Germline-derived CDR1 and CDR2 are SQVTM and ANQGSEA. This CDR3 has 16 residues. Deletions cut 0 bases from V and 2 bases from J, with 17 bases between. The CDR3 protein is CSVEDPDYRGTYEQYF. CDR3 nucleotide sequence: TGCAGCGTTGAAGATCCGGACTACCGGGGAACCTACGAGCAGTACTTC.

The V gene is TRBV9, the J gene TRBJ2-1, with TRBD2 matching over 7 bases. J gave up 7 bases and V 1 base, and 8 bases lay outside the gene matches. Germline V lookup: CDR1 SGDLS, CDR2 YYNGEE. The CDR3 spans 15 residues. The CDR3 DNA is TGTGCCAGCAGCGTAATGGGACTATCACCGAATGAGCAGTTCTTC. Encoded protein: CASSVMGLSPNEQFF.

This chain uses TRBV2 with TRBJ2-5; maybe TRBD1 (7 bases). This CDR3 has 16 residues. Trimming took off 4 bases at V and 5 bases at J, with 20 bases between the two ends. Germline-derived CDR1 and CDR2 are SNHLY and FYNNEI. The CDR3 here is CASSVDWARGAETQYF. CDR3 coding DNA: TGTGCCAGCAGTGTCGACTGGGCCAGGGGGGCCGAGACCCAGTACTTC.

The J gene is TRBJ2-2, the V gene TRBV5-1; the match to TRBD1 covers 7 bases. The germline V gene has CDR1 SGHRS and CDR2 YFSETQ. The CDR3 contains 19 residues. V gave up 4 bases and J gave up 0 bases; unmatched junction bases: 15. This CDR3 reads CASSEDRVVLSSNTGELFF. The CDR3 DNA reads as TGCGCCAGCAGCGAAGACAGGGTGGTCCTATCCTCGAACACCGGGGAGCTGTTTTTT.

The chain has TRBV28 and TRBJ1-2; 9 bases are a match to TRBD1. The germline gives CDR1 MDHEN, CDR2 SYDVKM. The CDR3 sequence is 17 residues long. The trim removed 5 bases at V and 7 bases at J, leaving 17 bases unmatched. The DNA of the CDR3 is TGTGCCAGCAGTACTACCGGGACAGGGTTTTATCTTAGTGGCTACACCTTC. Translating gives CASSTTGTGFYLSGYTF.

The J gene is TRBJ2-7, the V gene TRBV28; a weak D match, TRBD2 (6 bases). The CDR3 totals 14 residues. Deletions cut 1 base from V and 3 bases from J, with 10 bases between. Germline CDR1 reads MDHEN; CDR2 reads SYDVKM. The CDR3 is CASSLFGRGYEQYF. The CDR3 nucleotides are TGTGCCAGCAGTTTATTCGGGAGAGGCTACGAGCAGTACTTC.

The chain recombines TRBV7-2 with TRBJ2-3; no clear D. Trimming cost V 4 bases and J 3 bases, with 5 bases left between them. CDR1 is SGHTA, CDR2 FQGNSA, per germline. This CDR3 has 12 amino acids. The CDR3 DNA reads TGTGCCAGCAGCTCCCGTACAGATACGCAGTATTTT. As protein: CASSSRTDTQYF.

This clone was picked up a small number of times. The rearrangement uses TRBV2 and TRBJ2-7, with 13 bases identical to TRBD2. Looked up from germline, CDR1 is SNHLY and CDR2 is FYNNEI. This CDR3 is built from 15 residues. V lost 5 bases to trimming and J lost 2 bases; unmatched junction nucleotides: 3. The CDR3, as DNA: TGTGCCAGCAGTCGACTAGCGGGAGGTACCTACGAGCAGTACTTC. Translated, it gives CASSRLAGGTYEQYF.

The V gene is TRBV19, the J gene TRBJ1-1, with TRBD1 as a possible D gene (6 bases). Germline assignment: CDR1 LNHDA and CDR2 SQIVND (reference sequence). The CDR3 is made up of 17 amino acids. V shed 3 bases and J shed 4 bases, with 21 bases lying between them. CDR3 amino acids: CASSIMVLRGGGTEAFF. The CDR3 DNA follows: TGTGCCAGTAGTATTATGGTTTTGAGAGGGGGTGGCACTGAAGCTTTCTTT.

J is TRBJ1-1 and V is TRBV27; 8 nucleotides match TRBD1. Germline CDR1 is MNHEY and CDR2 is SMNVEV (reference sequence). The CDR3 spans 17 residues. Trimming at V came to 0 bases and at J to 4 bases, leaving 10 bases not matched to a gene. The CDR3 sequence is CASSLSGTRGHGTEAFF. The CDR3 nucleotides read TGTGCCAGCAGTTTATCGGGGACCAGGGGGCACGGCACTGAAGCTTTCTTT.

This clone showed up just once. The chain combines TRBV28 with TRBJ2-5, with 9 nucleotides matching TRBD1. Germline V gives CDR1 MDHEN, CDR2 SYDVKM. Trimming at V came to 5 bases and at J to 5 bases, leaving 9 bases not matched to a gene. This CDR3 comprises 15 residues. The CDR3 protein is CASSVTGGQEETQYF. In DNA, the CDR3 is TGTGCCAGCAGTGTGACAGGGGGACAAGAGGAGACCCAGTACTTC.

The chain recombines TRBV19 with TRBJ2-3, with TRBD2 as a possible D gene (6 bases). In germline, CDR1 is LNHDA, CDR2 SQIVND (reference sequence). V was clipped by 7 bases and J by 2 bases, with 13 bases between them. This CDR3 is 14 amino acids long. The CDR3, as DNA: TGTGCCAGTAAGGAGGGAGTTTACACAGATACGCAGTATTTT. Protein: CASKEGVYTDTQYF.

V is TRBV27 and J is TRBJ2-7; TRBD2 aligns across 8 bases. CDR1 is MNHEY, CDR2 SMNVEV, per germline (reference sequence). This CDR3 is 15 amino acids long. After removal of 5 bases from V and 2 bases from J, the junction contained 8 bases not matched to a gene. DNA of the CDR3: TGTGCCAGCAGTCCGCCGGGACTAGAAGCCTACGAGCAGTACTTC. It encodes CASSPPGLEAYEQYF.

The chain has TRBV10-3 and TRBJ1-5; 10 nucleotides align to TRBD1. Germline V gives CDR1 ENHRY, CDR2 SYGVKD. V lost 0 bases, J lost 5 bases, and 7 bases stayed unmatched. The CDR3 length is 17 residues. Written as DNA, the CDR3 is TGTGCCATCAGTGAGTCGCTGGACAGGGGGTTCCATCAGCCCCAGCATTTT. As protein: CAISESLDRGFHQPQHF.